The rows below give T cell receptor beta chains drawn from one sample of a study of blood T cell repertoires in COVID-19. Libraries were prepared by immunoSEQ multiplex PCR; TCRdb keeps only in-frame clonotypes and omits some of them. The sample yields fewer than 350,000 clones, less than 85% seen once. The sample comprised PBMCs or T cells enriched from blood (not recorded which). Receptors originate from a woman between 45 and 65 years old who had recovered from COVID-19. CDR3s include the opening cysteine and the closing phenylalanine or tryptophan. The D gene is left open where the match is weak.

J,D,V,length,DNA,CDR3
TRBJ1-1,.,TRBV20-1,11,TGCAGTGCTAGAGCTCGCACTGAAGCTTTCTTT,CSARARTEAFF
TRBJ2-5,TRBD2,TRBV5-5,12,TGTGCCAGCAGCGGACTAGCCGAGACCCAGTACTTC,CASSGLAETQYF
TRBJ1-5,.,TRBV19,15,TGTGCCAGTAGTATGTTAGAGTACGGCAATCAGCCCCAGCATTTT,CASSMLEYGNQPQHF
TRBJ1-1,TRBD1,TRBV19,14,TGTGCCAGCAGGACAGGGGGAATGAACACTGAAGCTTTCTTT,CASRTGGMNTEAFF
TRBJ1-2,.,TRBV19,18,TGTGCCAGTAGCGGGATCCTCACCGGGACATACTCTTACTATGGCTACACCTTC,CASSGILTGTYSYYGYTF
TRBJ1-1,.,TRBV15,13,TGTGCCACCAGCAGAGATCCCGACACTGAAGCTTTCTTT,CATSRDPDTEAFF
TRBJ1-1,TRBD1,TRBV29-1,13,TGCAGCGTTGTCGGGACAGGGGGGACTGAAGCTTTCTTT,CSVVGTGGTEAFF
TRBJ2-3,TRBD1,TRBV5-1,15,TGCGCCAGCAGCTTGGTCAGGGGGCTTACAGATACGCAGTATTTT,CASSLVRGLTDTQYF
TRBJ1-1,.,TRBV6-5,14,TGTGCCAGCAGTTACGAGGTAGCGGGGACTGAAGCTTTCTTT,CASSYEVAGTEAFF
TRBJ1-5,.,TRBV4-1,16,TGCGCCAGCAGCCTTGGGCCCCAGGAAAGCAATCAGCCCCAGCATTTT,CASSLGPQESNQPQHF